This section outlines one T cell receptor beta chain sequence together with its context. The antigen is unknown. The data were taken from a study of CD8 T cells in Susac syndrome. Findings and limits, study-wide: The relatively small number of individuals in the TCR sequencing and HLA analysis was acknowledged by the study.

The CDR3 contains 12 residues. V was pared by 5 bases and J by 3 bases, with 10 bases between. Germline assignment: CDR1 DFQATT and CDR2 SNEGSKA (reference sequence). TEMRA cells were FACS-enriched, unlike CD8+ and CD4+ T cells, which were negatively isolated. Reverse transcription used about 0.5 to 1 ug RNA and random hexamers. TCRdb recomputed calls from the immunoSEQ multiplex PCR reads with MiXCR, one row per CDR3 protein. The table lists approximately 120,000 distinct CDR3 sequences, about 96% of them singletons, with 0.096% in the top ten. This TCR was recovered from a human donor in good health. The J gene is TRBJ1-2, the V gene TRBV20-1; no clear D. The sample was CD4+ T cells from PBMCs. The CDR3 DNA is TGCAGTGCTGAGGAGAGCTACTATGGCTACACCTTC. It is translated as CSAEESYYGYTF.